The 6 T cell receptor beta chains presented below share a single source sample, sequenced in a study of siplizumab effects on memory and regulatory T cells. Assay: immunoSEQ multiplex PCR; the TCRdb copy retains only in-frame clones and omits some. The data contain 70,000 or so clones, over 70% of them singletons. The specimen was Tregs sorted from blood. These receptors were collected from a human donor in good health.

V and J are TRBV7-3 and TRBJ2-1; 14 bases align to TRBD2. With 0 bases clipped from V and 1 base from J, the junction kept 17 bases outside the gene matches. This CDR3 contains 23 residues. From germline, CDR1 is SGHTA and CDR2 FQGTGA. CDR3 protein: CASSLTKRRLAGGPQASYNEQFF. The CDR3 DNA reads TGTGCCAGCAGCTTAACGAAAAGACGACTAGCGGGAGGGCCCCAGGCGTCCTACAATGAGCAGTTCTTC.

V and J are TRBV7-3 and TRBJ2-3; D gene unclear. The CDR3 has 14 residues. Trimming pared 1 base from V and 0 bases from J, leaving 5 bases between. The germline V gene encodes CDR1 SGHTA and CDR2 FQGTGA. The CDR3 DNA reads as TGTGCCAGCAGCTTAAGTACTAGCACAGATACGCAGTATTTT. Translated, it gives CASSLSTSTDTQYF.

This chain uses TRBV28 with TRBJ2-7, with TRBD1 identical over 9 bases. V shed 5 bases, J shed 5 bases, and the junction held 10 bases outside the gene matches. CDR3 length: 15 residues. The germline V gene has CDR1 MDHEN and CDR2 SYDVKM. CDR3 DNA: TGTGCCAGCAGTCACCCGGGACAGGGAGGTAACGAGCAGTACTTC. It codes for CASSHPGQGGNEQYF.

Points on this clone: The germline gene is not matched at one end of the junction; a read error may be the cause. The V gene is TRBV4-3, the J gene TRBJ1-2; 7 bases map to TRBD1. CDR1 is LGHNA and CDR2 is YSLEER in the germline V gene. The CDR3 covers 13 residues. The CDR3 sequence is CASSQESGTVIFF. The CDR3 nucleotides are TGCGCCAGCAGCCAAGAAAGTGGGACAGTGATTTTCTTC.

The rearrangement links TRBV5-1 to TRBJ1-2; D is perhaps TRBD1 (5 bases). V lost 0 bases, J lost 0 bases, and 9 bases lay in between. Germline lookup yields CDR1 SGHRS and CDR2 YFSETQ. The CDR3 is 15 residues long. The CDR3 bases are TGCGCCAGCAGCTTGGGGGCAGGGACTAACTATGGCTACACCTTC. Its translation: CASSLGAGTNYGYTF.

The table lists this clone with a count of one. CDR3 loop: CATSSTLYNEQFF. In nucleotides, the CDR3 is TGTGCCACCAGCAGCACCCTGTACAATGAGCAGTTCTTC. The V gene is TRBV15, the J gene TRBJ2-1, with D uncertain. From germline, CDR1 is LNHNV and CDR2 YYDKDF (reference sequence). The V end lost 3 bases, the J end lost 4 bases, and 7 bases lay between the germline ends. The CDR3 covers 13 residues.